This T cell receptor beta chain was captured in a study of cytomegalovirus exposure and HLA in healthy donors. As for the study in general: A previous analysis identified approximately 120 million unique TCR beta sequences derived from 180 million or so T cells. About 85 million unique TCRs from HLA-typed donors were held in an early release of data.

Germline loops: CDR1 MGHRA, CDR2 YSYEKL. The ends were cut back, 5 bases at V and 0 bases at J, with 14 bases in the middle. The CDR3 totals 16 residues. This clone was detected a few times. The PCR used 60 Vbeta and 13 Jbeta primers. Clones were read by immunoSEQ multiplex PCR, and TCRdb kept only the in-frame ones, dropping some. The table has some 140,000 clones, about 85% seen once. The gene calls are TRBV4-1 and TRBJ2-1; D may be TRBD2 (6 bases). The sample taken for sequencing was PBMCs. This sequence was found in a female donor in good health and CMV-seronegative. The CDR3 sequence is CASSSPGRSSYNEQFF. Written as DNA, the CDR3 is TGCGCCAGCAGCTCACCCGGGAGATCCTCCTACAATGAGCAGTTCTTC.